This T cell receptor beta chain was captured by sequencing in a study of blood T cell repertoires in COVID-19. Study information: There were acute and convalescent COVID-19 samples, and they came from the United States, Italy and Spain. The cDNA or gDNA used as material had been derived from T cells, B-cell-depleted T cells, or PBMCs.

The CDR3 has 14 residues. The germline CDR1 and CDR2 sequences are SGHRS and YFSETQ. The ends lost 3 bases at V and 6 bases at J; junction bases unmatched: 5. Original processing methods: Estimated nucleated cell counts came from reference gene primer amplification. Clones were read by immunoSEQ multiplex PCR, and TCRdb kept only the in-frame ones, dropping some. The D gene and trimming were derived from the DNA, and the V and J assignments and clone size from that table. Among over 35,000 clones, roughly 85% were seen once, and the ten largest hold under 40%. Patients of the Seattle cohort, enrolled during active infection, were followed longitudinally.

This chain joins TRBV5-1 and TRBJ2-7, with 11 bases that match TRBD1. The sample taken for sequencing was peripheral blood. The sequence came from a woman of 80 years or more with COVID-19, enrolled during active disease. The chain's CDR3 is CASSWGQGEGEQYF. The CDR3 DNA reads as TGCGCCAGCAGCTGGGGACAGGGGGAGGGCGAGCAGTACTTC.